The clone carrying this TCR beta chain was counted a few times. The data originate from a study of radiotherapy plus CTLA-4 blockade in lung cancer. Generated by immunoSEQ multiplex PCR, the TCRdb table keeps only in-frame clones and is missing some. This sample carries some 67,000 clones, roughly four fifths of them seen once, and the ten largest clones take about 15%. The sample in question was peripheral blood, obtained from a patient treated with radiotherapy plus ipilimumab. The source is a human donor with non-small cell lung cancer whose response to radiotherapy plus ipilimumab could not be evaluated. Some clones in this sample may be carry-over from other donors' samples.

The CDR3 spells CASRQGPTQPQYF. Here the CDR3 DNA reads TGTGCCAGCCGACAGGGGCCCACCCAGCCGCAGTACTTC. The chain links TRBV27 to TRBJ2-7, with 8 bases matching TRBD1. The germline CDR1 and CDR2 sequences are MNHEY and SMNVEV (reference sequence). Trimming removed 8 bases from V and 9 bases from J; junction bases left unmatched: 12. CDR3 length: 13 amino acids.